These 4 T cell receptor beta chains were all obtained from the same sample, sequenced in a study of T cells after yellow fever vaccination. TCRdb itself ran the 5' RACE reads through MiXCR, one entry per CDR3 protein. The sample lists approximately 340,000 distinct CDR3 sequences; 8% to 10% were seen once. This specimen consisted of PBMCs, obtained on the day of the first yellow fever vaccination. These receptors originate from a man aged 18 to 35 who received the YFV17D yellow fever vaccine.

The V and J genes are TRBV28 and TRBJ1-2; weak D call: TRBD1 (5 bases). CDR3 length: 16 residues. Trimming took off 6 bases at V and 4 bases at J, with 21 bases between the two ends. The germline V gene has CDR1 MDHEN and CDR2 SYDVKM. The CDR3 DNA follows: TGTGCCAGCAGATTCTGGGACCGCCAGGCCTTCTATGGCTACACCTTC. As protein: CASRFWDRQAFYGYTF.

The chain carries TRBV24-1 and TRBJ2-1, with 11 bases lining up with TRBD2. V dropped 8 bases and J dropped 7; count of bases not matched to a gene: 12. Germline-derived CDR1 and CDR2 are KGHDR and SFDVKD. The CDR3 runs 16 residues. CDR3 protein: CATIDAGTSGRNEQFF. The CDR3, as DNA: TGTGCCACCATTGACGCCGGGACTAGCGGCAGGAATGAGCAGTTCTTC.

This clonotype has more than one count but fewer than ten. The rearrangement joins TRBV6-5 to TRBJ2-5, with 8 bases matching TRBD2. Germline lookup yields CDR1 MNHEY and CDR2 SVGAGI. With 0 bases clipped from V and 5 bases from J, the junction kept 5 bases outside the gene matches. The CDR3 covers 15 residues. The CDR3 sequence is CASSYSPGGAETQYF. Written as DNA, the CDR3 is TGTGCCAGCAGTTACTCCCCCGGGGGGGCCGAGACCCAGTACTTC.

There are a few counts of this clonotype. V and J are TRBV20-1 and TRBJ2-2; the D gene is possibly TRBD1 (6 bases). This CDR3 has 12 amino acids. CDR1 is DFQATT and CDR2 is SNEGSKA in the germline V gene (reference sequence). V lost 3 bases and J 6 bases, leaving 8 bases between the germline ends. Written as DNA, the CDR3 is TGCAGTGCTAGGCAGGGGTCCGGGGAGCTGTTTTTT. This codes for CSARQGSGELFF.